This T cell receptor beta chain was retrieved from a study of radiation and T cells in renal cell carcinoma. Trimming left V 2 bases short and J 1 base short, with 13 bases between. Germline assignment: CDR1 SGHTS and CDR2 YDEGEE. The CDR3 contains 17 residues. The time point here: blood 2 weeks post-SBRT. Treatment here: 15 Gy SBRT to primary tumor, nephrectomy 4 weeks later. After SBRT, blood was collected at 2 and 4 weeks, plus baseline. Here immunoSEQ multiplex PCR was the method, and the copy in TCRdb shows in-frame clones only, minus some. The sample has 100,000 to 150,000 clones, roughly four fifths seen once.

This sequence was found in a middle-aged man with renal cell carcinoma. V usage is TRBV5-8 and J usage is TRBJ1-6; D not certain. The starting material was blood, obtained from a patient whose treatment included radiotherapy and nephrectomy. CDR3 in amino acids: CASSFTDLGSYNSPLHF. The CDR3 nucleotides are TGTGCCAGCAGCTTTACAGATCTTGGGTCCTATAATTCACCCCTCCACTTT.